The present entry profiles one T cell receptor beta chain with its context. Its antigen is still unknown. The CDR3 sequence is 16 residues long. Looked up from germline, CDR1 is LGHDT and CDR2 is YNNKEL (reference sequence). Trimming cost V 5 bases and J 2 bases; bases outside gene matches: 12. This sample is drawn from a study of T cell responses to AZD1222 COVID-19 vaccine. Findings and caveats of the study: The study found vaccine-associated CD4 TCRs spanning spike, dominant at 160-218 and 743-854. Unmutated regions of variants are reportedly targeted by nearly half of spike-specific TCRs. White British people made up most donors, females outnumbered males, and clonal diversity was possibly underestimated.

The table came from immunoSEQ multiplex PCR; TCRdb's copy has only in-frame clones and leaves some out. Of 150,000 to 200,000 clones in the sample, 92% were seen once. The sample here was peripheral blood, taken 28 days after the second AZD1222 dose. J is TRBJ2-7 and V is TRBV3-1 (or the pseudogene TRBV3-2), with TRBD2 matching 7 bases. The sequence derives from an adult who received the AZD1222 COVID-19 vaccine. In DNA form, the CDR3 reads TGTGCCAGCAGCAGTTTTAGGGACTACCAGACCTACGAGCAGTACTTC. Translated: CASSSFRDYQTYEQYF.